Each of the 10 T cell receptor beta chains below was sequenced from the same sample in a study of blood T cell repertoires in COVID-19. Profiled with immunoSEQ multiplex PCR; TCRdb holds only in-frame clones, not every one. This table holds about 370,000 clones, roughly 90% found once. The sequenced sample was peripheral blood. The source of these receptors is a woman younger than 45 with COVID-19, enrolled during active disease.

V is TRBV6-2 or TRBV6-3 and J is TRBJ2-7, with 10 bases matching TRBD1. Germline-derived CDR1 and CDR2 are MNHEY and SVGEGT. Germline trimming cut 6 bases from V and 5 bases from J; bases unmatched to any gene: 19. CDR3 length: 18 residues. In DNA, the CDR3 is TGTGCCAGCAGCCTCCGGGACAGGGGACCTCGGGAGAGGAACGAGCAGTACTTC. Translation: CASSLRDRGPRERNEQYF.

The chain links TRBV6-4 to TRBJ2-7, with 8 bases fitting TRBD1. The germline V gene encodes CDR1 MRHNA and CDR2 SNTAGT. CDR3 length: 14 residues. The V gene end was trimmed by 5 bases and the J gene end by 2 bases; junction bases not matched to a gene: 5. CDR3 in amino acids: CASSKQGGAYEQYF. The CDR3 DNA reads TGTGCCAGCAGTAAACAGGGGGGTGCCTACGAGCAGTACTTC.

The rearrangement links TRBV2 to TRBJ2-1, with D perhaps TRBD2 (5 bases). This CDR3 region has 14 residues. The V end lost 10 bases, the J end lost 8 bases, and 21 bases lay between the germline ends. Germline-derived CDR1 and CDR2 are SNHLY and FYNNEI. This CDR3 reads CAKGGSTEGHEQFF. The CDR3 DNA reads TGTGCCAAAGGTGGGAGCACCGAAGGGCATGAGCAGTTCTTC.

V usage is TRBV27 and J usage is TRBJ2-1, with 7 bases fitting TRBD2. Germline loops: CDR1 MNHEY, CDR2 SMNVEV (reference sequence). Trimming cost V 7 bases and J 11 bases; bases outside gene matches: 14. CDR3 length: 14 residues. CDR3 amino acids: CASTPPAGVGQQFF. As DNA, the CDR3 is TGTGCCAGCACCCCCCCTGCGGGAGTGGGGCAGCAGTTCTTC.

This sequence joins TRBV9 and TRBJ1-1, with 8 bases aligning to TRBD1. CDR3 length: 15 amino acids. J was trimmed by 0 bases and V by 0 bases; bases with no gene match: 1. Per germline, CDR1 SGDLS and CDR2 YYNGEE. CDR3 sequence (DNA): TGTGCCAGCAGCGTAGGACAGGGGCTGAACACTGAAGCTTTCTTT. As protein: CASSVGQGLNTEAFF.

DNA of the CDR3: TGTGCCAGCAGCTTACCCCTGTGGGCCAAGAACACTGAAGCTTTCTTT. Translation: CASSLPLWAKNTEAFF. V usage is TRBV7-9 and J usage is TRBJ1-1; D unclear. V was trimmed by 2 bases and J by 1 base, leaving 14 bases between them. The CDR3 runs 16 residues. Germline lookup yields CDR1 SEHNR and CDR2 FQNEAQ (reference sequence).

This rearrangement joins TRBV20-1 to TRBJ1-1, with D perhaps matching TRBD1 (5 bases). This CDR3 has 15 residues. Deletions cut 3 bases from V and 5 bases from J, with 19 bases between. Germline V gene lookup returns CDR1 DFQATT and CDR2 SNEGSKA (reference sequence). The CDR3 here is CSASIGATRATEAFF. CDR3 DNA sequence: TGCAGTGCTAGTATAGGGGCGACCCGGGCAACTGAAGCTTTCTTT.

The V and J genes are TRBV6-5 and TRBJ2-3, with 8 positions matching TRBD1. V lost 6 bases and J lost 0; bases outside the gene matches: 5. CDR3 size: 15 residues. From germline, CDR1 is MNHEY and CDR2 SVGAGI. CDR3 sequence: CASSWTGTSTDTQYF. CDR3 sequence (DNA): TGTGCCAGCAGCTGGACAGGGACTAGCACAGATACGCAGTATTTT.

The DNA for the CDR3 is TGCGCCAGCAGCTCAGGGGCAGGGGGTGAAGCTTTCTTT. Encoded protein: CASSSGAGGEAFF. The chain uses TRBV5-1 and TRBJ1-1, with 7 bases identical to TRBD1. J gave up 7 bases and V 3 bases, and 6 bases lay outside the gene matches. The CDR3 contains 13 residues. CDR1 is SGHRS and CDR2 is YFSETQ in the germline V gene.

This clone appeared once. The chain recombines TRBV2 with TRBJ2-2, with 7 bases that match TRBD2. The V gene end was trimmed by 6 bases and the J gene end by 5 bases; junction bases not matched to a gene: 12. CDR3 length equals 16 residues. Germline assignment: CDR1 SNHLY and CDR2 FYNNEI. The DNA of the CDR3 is TGTGCCAGCAGCAGAACTAGCGCGGGCGCGACCGGGGAGCTGTTTTTT. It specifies CASSRTSAGATGELFF.